The T cell receptor (beta chain) under discussion was sequenced for a study of blood T cell repertoires in COVID-19. Study details: PBMCs, B-cell-depleted T cells, or T cells were the source of the cDNA or gDNA that made up the material.

Per the authors' pipeline: By means of reference gene primer amplification, nucleated cell counts were estimated. Here immunoSEQ multiplex PCR was the method, and the copy in TCRdb shows in-frame clones only, minus some. V, J and clone size reflect that table, while D and trimming were determined from the DNA. In the table there are about 310,000 clones, 85% of which are singletons. A COVID-19 case was met by exposed participants within 2 weeks before study entry. The V and J ends lost 10 bases and 5 bases, in that order; junction bases with no gene match: 14. This CDR3 is built from 14 residues. Germline assignment: CDR1 PRHDT and CDR2 FYEKMQ (reference sequence).

This clonotype was sampled from a woman aged 25 to 45 who had been exposed to COVID-19. The chain employs TRBV13 and TRBJ2-7; 7 bases match TRBD2. Sequenced material: PBMCs or T cells enriched from blood (not recorded which). In DNA, the CDR3 is TGTGCCACCCGACTCGCCGGGACTACTGACGAGCAGTACTTC. Encoded protein: CATRLAGTTDEQYF.